What follows are 32 T cell receptor beta chains derived from one specimen sequenced in a study of blood T cell repertoires in COVID-19. Sequencing was performed with immunoSEQ multiplex PCR; in TCRdb, only in-frame clones are kept and a portion is missing. The profile shows 100,000 to 150,000 clones, approximately 88% of them singletons. Sample: peripheral blood. The source is a man aged 50-60 years with acute or convalescent COVID-19.

V is TRBV2 and J is TRBJ2-1; unclear D gene. From germline, CDR1 is SNHLY and CDR2 FYNNEI. The CDR3 sequence is 15 residues long. Trimming took off 6 bases at V and 2 bases at J, with 14 bases between the two ends. The CDR3 DNA follows: TGTGCCAGCAGCGCAGAGGCATCCACCTACAATGAGCAGTTCTTC. Its translation: CASSAEASTYNEQFF.

This chain uses TRBV4-1 with TRBJ2-1; 9 bases align to TRBD2. The J segment lost 5 bases and the V segment lost 2 bases, leaving 7 bases of the junction unmatched. This CDR3 has 16 residues. The germline gives CDR1 MGHRA, CDR2 YSYEKL. CDR3 region: CASSQISGSPNNEQFF. The DNA of the CDR3 is TGCGCCAGCAGCCAAATTAGCGGGAGCCCGAACAATGAGCAGTTCTTC.

The chain links TRBV6-1 to TRBJ2-7; D call uncertain. This CDR3 comprises 14 residues. The V end lost 0 bases, the J end lost 1 base, and 7 bases lay between the germline ends. Germline V gene data show CDR1 as MNHNS and CDR2 as SASEGT. The CDR3 nucleotides read TGTGCCAGCAGTGAAGCCGAGCCTTCCTACGAGCAGTACTTC. Residues: CASSEAEPSYEQYF.

The CDR3 DNA sequence: TGTGCCAGCAGCTTAGATCTAGGAGATACGCAGTATTTT. Translated: CASSLDLGDTQYF. The chain has TRBV11-2 and TRBJ2-3; the D is unclear. There are 13 residues in the CDR3. CDR1 and CDR2 from the germline V gene are SGHAT and FQNNGV. Trimming removed 0 bases from V and 5 bases from J, with 6 bases in between.

This chain links TRBV9 with TRBJ2-4; possible D gene TRBD1, 5 bases. Germline V gives CDR1 SGDLS, CDR2 YYNGEE. This CDR3 comprises 16 residues. V lost 4 bases to trimming and J lost 0 bases, with 14 bases between them. CDR3 sequence (DNA): TGTGCCAGCAGCACCGGTGACAGACAAGCCAAAAACATTCAGTACTTC. Translation gives CASSTGDRQAKNIQYF.

This chain links TRBV6-5 with TRBJ1-4, with D maybe TRBD1 (6 bases). V lost 10 bases, J lost 4 bases, and 19 bases lay in between. This CDR3 comprises 15 residues. CDR1 is MNHEY, CDR2 SVGAGI, per germline. Here the CDR3 reads CAISRGIGVNEKLFF. In DNA, the CDR3 is TGTGCCATCTCAAGGGGGATAGGGGTTAATGAAAAACTGTTTTTT.

V is TRBV5-1 and J is TRBJ2-5; 7 nucleotides match TRBD1. The CDR3 loop spans 15 amino acids. Germline V gives CDR1 SGHRS, CDR2 YFSETQ. With V trimmed by 2 bases and J by 5 bases, 9 bases remained unmatched. CDR3 loop: CASSFGTALGETQYF. The CDR3, as DNA: TGCGCCAGCAGCTTCGGGACAGCACTGGGCGAGACCCAGTACTTC.

In DNA, the CDR3 is TGTGCCAGCAGAAGTACAGGGTGGGGGAACACCGGGGAGCTGTTTTTT. This translates into CASRSTGWGNTGELFF. The genes are TRBV5-6 and TRBJ2-2; TRBD1 might be the D (6 bases). CDR1 is SGHDT, CDR2 YYEEEE, per germline. The ends were cut back, 5 bases at V and 1 base at J, with 15 bases in the middle. This CDR3 region has 16 residues. Based on the CDR3 plus reference TRBV5-6 and TRBJ2-2, the full variable domain is DAGVTQSPTHLIKTRGQQVTLRCSPKSGHDTVSWYQQALGQGPQFIFQYYEEEERQRGNFPDRFSGHQFPNYSSELNVNALLLGDSALYLCASRSTGWGNTGELFFGEGSRLTVL.

The V gene is TRBV10-1, the J gene TRBJ2-7; 10 positions agree with TRBD1. V lost 6 bases to trimming and J lost 7 bases; unmatched junction nucleotides: 6. CDR1 and CDR2 (germline): WNHNN, SYGVQD (reference sequence). The CDR3 has 13 amino acids. The DNA for the CDR3 is TGCGCCAGCAGCAGACAGGGGGCTAAAGAGCAGTACTTC. It encodes CASSRQGAKEQYF.

This rearrangement joins TRBV5-1 to TRBJ2-7, with 8 bases matching TRBD1. This CDR3 has 17 amino acids. J was trimmed by 2 bases and V by 0 bases; bases with no gene match: 10. The V gene's germline CDR1 is SGHRS and CDR2 YFSETQ. CDR3 region: CASSLVPSDRGPYEQYF. CDR3 nucleotides: TGCGCCAGCAGCTTGGTCCCCTCCGACAGGGGTCCCTACGAGCAGTACTTC.

V usage is TRBV7-3 and J usage is TRBJ1-1; tentative D call: TRBD1 (5 bases). The CDR3 loop spans 13 amino acids. V gave up 5 bases and J gave up 1 base, with 8 bases separating them. Germline V CDR1 and CDR2: SGHTA, FQGTGA. This chain's CDR3 is CASSTGQNTEAFF. CDR3 nucleotides: TGTGCCAGCAGCACCGGACAGAACACTGAAGCTTTCTTT.

The chain recombines TRBV7-9 with TRBJ2-1; D is undetermined. This CDR3 comprises 15 residues. V was pared by 5 bases and J by 2 bases, with 13 bases between. The V gene's germline CDR1 is SEHNR and CDR2 FQNEAQ (reference sequence). Written as DNA, the CDR3 is TGTGCCAGCAGCCCTCCCGAGTCCCCCTACAATGAGCAGTTCTTC. Protein sequence: CASSPPESPYNEQFF.

The chain uses TRBV5-8 and TRBJ2-4, with D possibly TRBD1 on 5 matching bases. Germline V gene sequence: CDR1 SGHTS, CDR2 YDEGEE. The CDR3 length is 12 residues. With 4 bases removed from V and 6 bases from J, the gap between germline ends came to 8 bases. The CDR3 region is CASSRTSNIQYF. The CDR3 nucleotides read TGTGCCAGCAGCCGGACATCAAACATTCAGTACTTC.

This sequence joins TRBV19 and TRBJ2-7; no clear D. With 0 bases removed from V and 6 bases from J, the gap between germline ends came to 21 bases. The CDR3 is 17 amino acids. Germline CDR1 is LNHDA and CDR2 is SQIVND (reference sequence). CDR3 sequence reads: CASSIDLTSATVREQYF. CDR3 coding DNA: TGTGCCAGTAGTATAGATCTAACCTCCGCAACGGTCCGCGAGCAGTACTTC.

This chain joins TRBV10-3 and TRBJ1-1, with 7 bases lining up with TRBD1. This CDR3 spans 12 amino acids. V was clipped by 10 bases and J by 4 bases; unmatched bases: 6. The germline V gene has CDR1 ENHRY and CDR2 SYGVKD. CDR3 amino acids: CATNQGGTEAFF. CDR3 in DNA: TGTGCCACCAACCAGGGGGGCACTGAAGCTTTCTTT.

The J gene is TRBJ2-2, the V gene TRBV19, with D possibly matching TRBD2 (6 bases). Trimming left V 7 bases short and J 0 bases short, with 15 bases between. The CDR3 totals 16 residues. Per germline, CDR1 LNHDA and CDR2 SQIVND (reference sequence). The CDR3 loop reads CASKVGGSSNTGELFF. CDR3 in DNA: TGTGCCAGTAAAGTAGGAGGGTCATCGAACACCGGGGAGCTGTTTTTT.

The gene calls are TRBV18 and TRBJ2-3; 7 nucleotides line up with TRBD2. The germline CDR1 and CDR2 sequences are KGHSH and LQKENI. Trimming cost V 4 bases and J 3 bases; bases outside gene matches: 7. The CDR3 has 15 amino acids. CDR3 sequence reads: CASSRRTGGTDTQYF. DNA of the CDR3: TGTGCCAGCTCACGCCGGACCGGGGGGACAGATACGCAGTATTTT.

V gene TRBV5-5 combines with J gene TRBJ2-7; possibly TRBD2 for D (6 bases). The V gene's germline CDR1 is SGHKS and CDR2 YYEKEE (reference sequence). The germline V and J ends were trimmed by 10 bases and 0 bases, with 14 bases remaining between them. The CDR3 is 13 amino acids. The CDR3 DNA reads TGTGCCGGGGCGGAGGGGCCCTCCTACGAGCAGTACTTC. Residues: CAGAEGPSYEQYF.

The V gene is TRBV5-1, the J gene TRBJ1-1, with D perhaps TRBD1 (6 bases). The V end was cut by 1 base, the J end by 5 bases, with 15 bases between. This CDR3 is built from 15 residues. Germline loops: CDR1 SGHRS, CDR2 YFSETQ. CDR3 in amino acids: CASSLPEDRRTEAFF. CDR3 DNA sequence: TGCGCCAGCAGCTTGCCCGAGGACAGAAGGACTGAAGCTTTCTTT.

The chain couples TRBV28 to TRBJ2-5; the match to TRBD2 covers 7 bases. The CDR3 is made up of 12 amino acids. After removal of 6 bases from V and 6 bases from J, the junction contained 4 bases not matched to a gene. Germline CDR1 MDHEN, CDR2 SYDVKM. CDR3 sequence (DNA): TGTGCCAGCAGCGAGGGAGGGAAGACCCAGTACTTC. Translation: CASSEGGKTQYF.

This chain links TRBV27 with TRBJ2-3, with TRBD2 matching over 10 bases. CDR3 length equals 17 residues. Germline CDR1 and CDR2: MNHEY and SMNVEV (reference sequence). J gave up 4 bases and V 0 bases, and 7 bases lay outside the gene matches. The CDR3 DNA follows: TGTGCCAGCAGTTTATCTAGACTAGCGGGTGGAGCAGATACGCAGTATTTT. It translates to CASSLSRLAGGADTQYF.

This chain joins TRBV19 and TRBJ1-2; D gene ambiguous. The CDR3 sequence is 12 residues long. The ends were cut back, 5 bases at V and 2 bases at J, with 6 bases in the middle. CDR1 is LNHDA, CDR2 SQIVND, per germline (reference sequence). CDR3 coding DNA: TGTGCCAGTAGTGTACAGAACTATGGCTACACCTTC. Protein sequence: CASSVQNYGYTF.

The chain links TRBV4-1 to TRBJ1-5; D remains unclear. The V end lost 1 base, the J end lost 0 bases, and 13 bases lay between the germline ends. This CDR3 region has 17 residues. Germline CDR1 reads MGHRA; CDR2 reads YSYEKL. The CDR3 DNA follows: TGCGCCAGCAGCCAAGCCGCAGGTACCTATAGCAATCAGCCCCAGCATTTT. Translating gives CASSQAAGTYSNQPQHF.

The table lists this clone with a few counts. V gene TRBV29-1 combines with J gene TRBJ2-7; the match to TRBD1 covers 9 bases. The V segment lost 0 bases and the J segment 2 bases; nucleotides outside the gene matches: 8. Germline-derived CDR1 and CDR2 are SQVTM and ANQGSEA. The CDR3 length is 16 residues. CDR3 protein: CSVEDYRTGATYEQYF. The CDR3 DNA is TGCAGCGTTGAAGATTATAGGACAGGGGCGACCTACGAGCAGTACTTC.

This rearrangement joins TRBV18 to TRBJ2-7; TRBD1 agrees at 9 bases. The CDR3 spans 14 residues. Germline loops: CDR1 KGHSH, CDR2 LQKENI. The V gene end was trimmed by 3 bases and the J gene end by 3 bases; junction bases not matched to a gene: 3. CDR3 DNA sequence: TGTGCCAGCTCACCCAGGACAGGGGACTACGAGCAGTACTTC. Translating it yields CASSPRTGDYEQYF.

The rearrangement uses TRBV7-9 and TRBJ1-6, with D perhaps TRBD1 (5 bases). Per the germline V gene, CDR1 is SEHNR and CDR2 is FQNEAQ (reference sequence). Trimming stripped 5 bases from V and 10 bases from J, with 18 bases between. This CDR3 is built from 15 residues. In nucleotides, the CDR3 is TGTGCCAGCAGCCTGATGGGAGGGGACGACTCACCCCTCCACTTT. It translates to CASSLMGGDDSPLHF.

The V call is TRBV6-5, the J call TRBJ1-5; weak D call: TRBD1 (5 bases). This CDR3 spans 13 amino acids. V was pared by 7 bases and J by 7 bases, with 14 bases between. Germline V gene data show CDR1 as MNHEY and CDR2 as SVGAGI. The CDR3 protein is CASMSRGIQPQHF. In nucleotides, the CDR3 is TGTGCCAGCATGTCGCGGGGCATACAGCCCCAGCATTTT.

The chain has TRBV28 and TRBJ1-5, with D uncertain. The CDR3 consists of 16 residues. The germline V gene encodes CDR1 MDHEN and CDR2 SYDVKM. V dropped 3 bases and J dropped 0 bases, with 12 bases sitting between them. The CDR3 DNA is TGTGCCAGCAGTTTGGAGACGGATTATAGCAATCAGCCCCAGCATTTT. Translation gives CASSLETDYSNQPQHF.

J is TRBJ1-2 and V is TRBV28, with D maybe TRBD1 (6 bases). CDR1 MDHEN and CDR2 SYDVKM come from the germline V gene. The CDR3 contains 12 residues. Trimming cost V 6 bases and J 8 bases, with 13 bases left between them. As DNA, the CDR3 is TGTGCCAGCAGCCCAGGGGATATAGGCTACACCTTC. Residues: CASSPGDIGYTF.

The count of this clone is one. This rearrangement joins TRBV4-1 to TRBJ2-7; 12 bases agree with TRBD2. Unmatched junction bases numbered 12, after V lost 4 bases and J lost 2 bases. Germline CDR1 reads MGHRA; CDR2 reads YSYEKL. CDR3 length equals 18 residues. The CDR3 is CASSRGTSGPTAAYEQYF. DNA for the CDR3: TGCGCCAGCAGCCGAGGGACTAGCGGGCCTACCGCGGCCTACGAGCAGTACTTC.

V usage is TRBV21-1 and J usage is TRBJ1-2; the table's TRBD1 call for D was not verified on the DNA. TRBV21-1 is a pseudogene segment. This CDR3 has 14 residues. The CDR3 region has the DNA TGTGCCAGCAGCAATGACAGGGAACGGTATGGCTACACCTTC. It specifies CASSNDRERYGYTF.

This clone came up a few times. The chain has TRBV9 and TRBJ1-3; D is ambiguous. The CDR3 sequence is 15 residues long. Germline loops: CDR1 SGDLS, CDR2 YYNGEE. Trimming took off 0 bases at V and 0 bases at J, with 7 bases between the two ends. The CDR3 sequence is CASSVGAYSGNTIYF. The DNA for the CDR3 is TGTGCCAGCAGCGTAGGAGCCTACTCTGGAAACACCATATATTTT.